The T cell receptor (beta chain) described here comes from a study of shared clonotypes between healthy human individuals. This CDR3 has 15 amino acids. With V trimmed by 6 bases and J by 4 bases, 10 bases remained unmatched. The germline V gene has CDR1 SQVTM and CDR2 ANQGSEA. Deep-level running was used for the assay. This table comes from immunoSEQ multiplex PCR, and its TCRdb copy is limited to in-frame clones, with some not included. The sample has millions of clones, more than 80% seen once; the top ten hold around 0.15%. The material sequenced was naive CD4+ T cells sorted from blood. The subset is: CD45RA+ positively selected. The gene calls are TRBV29-1 and TRBJ1-3; 9 bases are a match to TRBD1. This TCR was sampled from a young man in good health. The CDR3 here is CSVSVTGGAGNTIYF. DNA of the CDR3: TGCAGCGTATCGGTAACAGGGGGCGCGGGAAACACCATATATTTT.